The 17 T cell receptor beta chains below were found in one sample sequenced in a study of cytomegalovirus exposure and HLA in healthy donors. Primers included in the PCR were 60 Vbeta and 13 Jbeta primers. The method was immunoSEQ multiplex PCR; TCRdb's version includes in-frame clones alone and lacks a portion of them. The table has some 130,000 clones, 75% to 90% seen once; the top ten hold over 6.5%. Sequenced sample: PBMCs. Receptor source: a woman in her 30s in good health and CMV-seropositive.

The chain couples TRBV9 to TRBJ2-1, with a possible D match to TRBD1 (5 bases). The germline V gene has CDR1 SGDLS and CDR2 YYNGEE. The CDR3 covers 11 residues. V lost 0 bases and J lost 12, with 7 bases in between. CDR3 sequence (DNA): TGTGCCAGCAGCGTAGGGGGCGCGCAGTTCTTC. This translates into CASSVGGAQFF.

This chain links TRBV5-1 with TRBJ2-1; 8 bases match TRBD1. The CDR3 length is 15 residues. Per the germline V gene, CDR1 is SGHRS and CDR2 is YFSETQ. V was clipped by 4 bases and J by 5 bases; unmatched bases: 8. DNA of the CDR3: TGCGCCAGCAGCCCCCGGTGGACAGGGAACAATGAGCAGTTCTTC. Encoded protein: CASSPRWTGNNEQFF.

This clone was observed a few times. The chain uses TRBV12-5 and TRBJ2-1; the D is unclear. The CDR3 has 11 amino acids. Trimming removed 1 base from V and 11 bases from J, with 6 bases in between. In germline, CDR1 is LGHNT, CDR2 FRNRAP. CDR3 sequence: CASGLGAKQFF. The DNA of the CDR3 is TGTGCTAGTGGTTTGGGAGCTAAGCAGTTCTTC.

The genes are TRBV30 and TRBJ1-6; a weak D match, TRBD1 (6 bases). The CDR3 spans 15 residues. V was clipped by 3 bases and J by 0 bases, with 9 bases between them. Looked up from germline, CDR1 is GTSNPN and CDR2 is SVGIG (reference sequence). The DNA for the CDR3 is TGTGCCTGGAGAGTACAGGGCTCCTATAATTCACCCCTCCACTTT. Protein: CAWRVQGSYNSPLHF.

This clone was recorded only once. The chain combines TRBV28 with TRBJ1-5, with 10 bases aligning to TRBD1. The CDR3 sequence is 15 residues long. The ends lost 7 bases at V and 2 bases at J; junction bases unmatched: 5. Germline V gene sequence: CDR1 MDHEN, CDR2 SYDVKM. The CDR3 loop reads CASKTGTGGNQPQHF. In nucleotides, the CDR3 is TGTGCCAGCAAGACCGGGACAGGGGGCAATCAGCCCCAGCATTTT.

The chain combines TRBV21-1 with TRBJ2-3; the table's D gene call, TRBD2, was not cross checked with the DNA. TRBV21-1 is marked as a pseudogene. CDR3 length: 18 amino acids. This CDR3 reads CASSKGKSSGRITDTQYF. Written as DNA, the CDR3 is TGTGCCAGCAGCAAAGGGAAGAGTAGCGGGAGAATCACAGATACGCAGTATTTT.

The chain links TRBV29-1 to TRBJ1-4; tentatively, D is TRBD1 (5 bases). Trimming removed 4 bases at V and 4 bases at J, with 10 bases between. This CDR3 has 13 residues. The germline CDR1 and CDR2 sequences are SQVTM and ANQGSEA. CDR3 DNA: TGCAGCGTTGCAGGGCAGTTTAATGAAAAACTGTTTTTT. This encodes CSVAGQFNEKLFF.

This clone was seen a few times. V and J are TRBV19 and TRBJ1-1; perhaps TRBD1 as D (6 bases). Germline V gives CDR1 LNHDA, CDR2 SQIVND (reference sequence). The CDR3 is made up of 14 amino acids. Trimming took off 5 bases at V and 2 bases at J, with 12 bases between the two ends. The CDR3 coding sequence is TGTGCCAGTAGTCGGACAGAAGGAAACACTGAAGCTTTCTTT. Amino acid sequence: CASSRTEGNTEAFF.

The J gene is TRBJ2-3, the V gene TRBV7-3; D might be TRBD1 (5 bases). Germline-derived CDR1 and CDR2 are SGHTA and FQGTGA. Trimming stripped 5 bases from V and 2 bases from J, with 17 bases between. This CDR3 contains 16 residues. CDR3 in DNA: TGTGCCAGCAGCCCTAAAGGGGCTAGTGTCACAGATACGCAGTATTTT. Translating it yields CASSPKGASVTDTQYF. Looking up the rest from reference TRBV7-3 and TRBJ2-3 gives the full variable domain: GAGVSQTPSNKVTEKGKYVELRCDPISGHTALYWYRQSLGQGPEFLIYFQGTGAADDSGLPNDRFFAVRPEGSVSTLKIQRTERGDSAVYLCASSPKGASVTDTQYFGPGTRLTVL.

The V call is TRBV6-5, the J call TRBJ1-2; TRBD1 aligns across 8 bases. The V segment lost 0 bases and the J segment 3 bases; nucleotides outside the gene matches: 3. The CDR3 sequence is 15 residues long. Germline CDR1 reads MNHEY; CDR2 reads SVGAGI. The DNA for the CDR3 is TGTGCCAGCAGTTACTCGGGGACAGGAGACTATGGCTACACCTTC. This codes for CASSYSGTGDYGYTF.

This clone was recorded a few times. The rearrangement joins TRBV4-1 to TRBJ2-1; D is perhaps TRBD2 (6 bases). CDR3 length: 15 residues. CDR1 and CDR2 from the germline V gene are MGHRA and YSYEKL. Trimming took 1 base from V and 3 from J, leaving 10 bases between them. CDR3 DNA sequence: TGCGCCAGCAGCCAAGCGGGACTGAACTACAATGAGCAGTTCTTC. Protein product: CASSQAGLNYNEQFF.

V usage is TRBV28 and J usage is TRBJ2-6; maybe TRBD2 (6 bases). This CDR3 spans 16 amino acids. CDR1 and CDR2 (germline): MDHEN, SYDVKM. V was cut by 7 bases and J by 3 bases, with 16 bases left in between. CDR3 sequence reads: CASTGALLGGANVLTF. Here the CDR3 DNA reads TGTGCCAGCACGGGAGCGCTGCTGGGTGGGGCCAACGTCCTGACTTTC.

The chain combines TRBV2 with TRBJ2-5; possible D gene TRBD2, 6 bases. Germline assignment: CDR1 SNHLY and CDR2 FYNNEI. The CDR3 contains 14 residues. The ends were cut back, 6 bases at V and 5 bases at J, with 16 bases in the middle. The CDR3 DNA is TGTGCCAGCAGACTCCAGGGTGGAGGGGAGACCCAGTACTTC. Translation gives CASRLQGGGETQYF.

This chain uses TRBV21-1 with TRBJ2-1; the listed D gene, TRBD2, was not tested against the DNA. TRBV21-1 is a documented pseudogene. This CDR3 is 11 amino acids long. CDR3 region: CASSKAGEQFF. The CDR3 DNA reads TGTGCCAGCAGCAAAGCCGGTGAGCAGTTCTTC.

The table lists this clone with a count of one. The chain uses TRBV30 and TRBJ2-1; 8 nucleotides align to TRBD2. With V trimmed by 4 bases and J by 3 bases, 2 bases remained unmatched. Germline V gene data show CDR1 as GTSNPN and CDR2 as SVGIG (reference sequence). This CDR3 has 13 amino acids. The CDR3 loop is CAWTGTSYNEQFF. Here the CDR3 DNA reads TGTGCCTGGACCGGGACTAGCTACAATGAGCAGTTCTTC.

The V and J genes are TRBV7-2 and TRBJ2-2; D is uncertain. V was clipped by 7 bases and J by 3 bases, with 3 bases between them. This CDR3 contains 11 residues. CDR1 SGHTA and CDR2 FQGNSA come from the germline V gene. The CDR3 nucleotides are TGTGCCAGCACTTACACCGGGGAGCTGTTTTTT. Its protein product is CASTYTGELFF.

The V call is TRBV19, the J call TRBJ1-1; 9 positions match TRBD1. In germline, CDR1 is LNHDA, CDR2 SQIVND (reference sequence). The CDR3 runs 14 residues. The ends lost 7 bases at V and 4 bases at J; junction bases unmatched: 7. CDR3 loop: CASTGTGIFTEAFF. The CDR3 region has the DNA TGTGCCAGTACGGGGACAGGGATTTTCACTGAAGCTTTCTTT.